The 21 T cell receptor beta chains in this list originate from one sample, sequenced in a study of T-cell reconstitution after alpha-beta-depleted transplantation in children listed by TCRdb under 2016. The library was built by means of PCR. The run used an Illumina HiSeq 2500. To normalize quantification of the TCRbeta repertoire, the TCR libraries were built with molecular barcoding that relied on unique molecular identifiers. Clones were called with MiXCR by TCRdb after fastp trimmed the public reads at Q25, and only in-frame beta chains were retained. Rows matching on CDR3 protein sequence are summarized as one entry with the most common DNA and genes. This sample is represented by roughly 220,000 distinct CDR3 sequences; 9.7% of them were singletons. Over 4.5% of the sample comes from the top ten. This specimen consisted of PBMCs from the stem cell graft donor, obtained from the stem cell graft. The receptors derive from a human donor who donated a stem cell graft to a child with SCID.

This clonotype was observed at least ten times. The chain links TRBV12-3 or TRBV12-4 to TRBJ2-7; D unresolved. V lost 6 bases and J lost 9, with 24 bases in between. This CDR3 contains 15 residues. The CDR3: CASRRRKDPAAPQYF. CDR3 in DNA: TGTGCCAGCAGACGTAGAAAGGACCCCGCCGCCCCGCAGTACTTC.

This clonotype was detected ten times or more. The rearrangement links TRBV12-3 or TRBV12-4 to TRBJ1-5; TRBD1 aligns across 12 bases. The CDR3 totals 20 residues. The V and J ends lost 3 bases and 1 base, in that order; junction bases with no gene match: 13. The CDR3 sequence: CASSFLGVGTGGKSNQPQHF. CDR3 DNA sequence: TGTGCCAGCAGTTTTCTCGGAGTTGGGACAGGGGGCAAGAGCAATCAGCCCCAGCATTTT.

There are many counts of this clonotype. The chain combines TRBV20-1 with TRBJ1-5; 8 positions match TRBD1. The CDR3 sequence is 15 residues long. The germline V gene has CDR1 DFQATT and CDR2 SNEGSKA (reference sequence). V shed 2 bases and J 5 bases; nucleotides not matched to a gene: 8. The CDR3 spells CSARSSDRVYQPQHF. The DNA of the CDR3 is TGCAGTGCTAGATCCTCGGACAGGGTTTATCAGCCCCAGCATTTT.

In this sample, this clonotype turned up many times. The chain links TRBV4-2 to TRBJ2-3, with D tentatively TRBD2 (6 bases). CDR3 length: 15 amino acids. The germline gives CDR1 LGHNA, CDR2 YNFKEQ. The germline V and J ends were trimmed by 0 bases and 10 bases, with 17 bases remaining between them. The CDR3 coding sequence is TGTGCCAGCAGCCAAGATCCGGCCGGAGGGTATGCGCAGTATTTT. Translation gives CASSQDPAGGYAQYF.

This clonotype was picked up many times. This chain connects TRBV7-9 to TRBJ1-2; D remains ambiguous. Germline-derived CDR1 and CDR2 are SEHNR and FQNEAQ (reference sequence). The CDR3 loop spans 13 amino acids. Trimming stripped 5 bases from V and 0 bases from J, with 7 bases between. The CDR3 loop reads CASSPATNYGYTF. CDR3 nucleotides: TGTGCCAGCAGCCCGGCAACTAACTATGGCTACACCTTC. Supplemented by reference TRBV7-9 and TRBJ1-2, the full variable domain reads DTGVSQNPRHKITKRGQNVTFRCDPISEHNRLYWYRQTLGQGPEFLTYFQNEAQLEKSRLLSDRFSAERPKGSFSTLEIQRTEQGDSAMYLCASSPATNYGYTFGSGTRLTVV.

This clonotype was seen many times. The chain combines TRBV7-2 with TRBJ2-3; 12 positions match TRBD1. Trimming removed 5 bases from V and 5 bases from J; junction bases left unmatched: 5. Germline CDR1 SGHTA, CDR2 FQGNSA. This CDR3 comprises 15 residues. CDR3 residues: CASSGDRGRIDTQYF. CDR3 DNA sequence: TGTGCCAGCAGCGGGGACAGGGGGCGTATAGATACGCAGTATTTT.

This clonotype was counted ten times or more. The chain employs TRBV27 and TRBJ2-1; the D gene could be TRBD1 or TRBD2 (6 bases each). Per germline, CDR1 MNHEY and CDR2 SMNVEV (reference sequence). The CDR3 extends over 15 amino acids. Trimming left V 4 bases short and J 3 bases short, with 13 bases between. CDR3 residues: CASSYRGARYNEQFF. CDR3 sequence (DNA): TGTGCCAGCAGTTATAGGGGGGCCCGCTACAATGAGCAGTTCTTC.

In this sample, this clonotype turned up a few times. The CDR3 region is CASSPRQGSTEAFF. The CDR3 DNA is TGTGCCAGCAGCCCCCGTCAGGGGAGCACTGAAGCTTTCTTT. The rearrangement uses TRBV7-3 and TRBJ1-1, with D tentatively TRBD1 (6 bases). Deletions cut 5 bases from V and 4 bases from J, with 14 bases between. CDR3 length: 14 amino acids. CDR1 and CDR2 (germline): SGHTA, FQGTGA.

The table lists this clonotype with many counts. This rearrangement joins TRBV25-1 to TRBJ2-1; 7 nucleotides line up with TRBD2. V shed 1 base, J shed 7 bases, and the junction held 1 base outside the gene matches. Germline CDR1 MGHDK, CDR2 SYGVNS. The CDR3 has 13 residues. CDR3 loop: CASSELGGNEQFF. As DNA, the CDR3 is TGTGCCAGCAGTGAATTGGGGGGGAATGAGCAGTTCTTC.

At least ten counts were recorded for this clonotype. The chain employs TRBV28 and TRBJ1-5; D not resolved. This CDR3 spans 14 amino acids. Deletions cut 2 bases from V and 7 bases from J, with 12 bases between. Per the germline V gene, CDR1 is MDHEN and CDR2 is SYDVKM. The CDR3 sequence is CASSLEGPIQPQHF. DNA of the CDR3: TGTGCCAGCAGTTTAGAGGGCCCCATCCAGCCCCAGCATTTT.

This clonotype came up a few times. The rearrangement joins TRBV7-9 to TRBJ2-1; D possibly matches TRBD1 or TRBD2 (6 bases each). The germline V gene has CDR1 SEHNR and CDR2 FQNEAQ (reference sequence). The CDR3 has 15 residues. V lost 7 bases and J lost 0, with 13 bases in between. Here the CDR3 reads CASTKGGSSYNEQFF. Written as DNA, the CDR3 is TGTGCCAGCACCAAAGGGGGGAGCTCCTACAATGAGCAGTTCTTC. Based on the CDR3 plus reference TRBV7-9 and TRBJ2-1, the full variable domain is DTGVSQNPRHKITKRGQNVTFRCDPISEHNRLYWYRQTLGQGPEFLTYFQNEAQLEKSRLLSDRFSAERPKGSFSTLEIQRTEQGDSAMYLCASTKGGSSYNEQFFGPGTRLTVL.

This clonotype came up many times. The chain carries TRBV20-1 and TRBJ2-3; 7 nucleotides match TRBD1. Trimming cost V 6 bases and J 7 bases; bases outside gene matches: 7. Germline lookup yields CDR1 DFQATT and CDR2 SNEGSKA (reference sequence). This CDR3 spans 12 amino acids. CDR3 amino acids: CSATPTGYTQYF. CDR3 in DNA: TGCAGTGCCACCCCGACAGGGTATACGCAGTATTTT.

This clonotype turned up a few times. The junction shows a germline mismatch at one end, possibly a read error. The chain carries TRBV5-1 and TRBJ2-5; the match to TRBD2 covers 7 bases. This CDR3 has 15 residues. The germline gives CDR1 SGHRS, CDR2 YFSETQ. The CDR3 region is CASSLLRAGQDTQYF. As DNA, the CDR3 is TGCGCCAGCAGCTTGTTGAGAGCGGGGCAAGACACCCAGTACTTC.

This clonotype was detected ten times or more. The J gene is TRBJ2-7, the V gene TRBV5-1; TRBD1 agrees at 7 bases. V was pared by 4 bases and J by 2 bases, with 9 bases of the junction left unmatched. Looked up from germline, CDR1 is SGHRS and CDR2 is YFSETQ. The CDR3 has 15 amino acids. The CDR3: CASSLGTAITYEQYF. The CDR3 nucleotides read TGCGCCAGCAGCCTGGGGACAGCGATCACCTACGAGCAGTACTTC.

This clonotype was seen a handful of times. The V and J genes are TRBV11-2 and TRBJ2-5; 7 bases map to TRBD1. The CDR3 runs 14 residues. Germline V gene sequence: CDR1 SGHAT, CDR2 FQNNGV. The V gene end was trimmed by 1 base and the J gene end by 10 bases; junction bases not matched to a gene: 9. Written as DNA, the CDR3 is TGTGCCAGCAGCTTAGGCGGACAGGCCCGAGGCCAGTACTTC. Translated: CASSLGGQARGQYF. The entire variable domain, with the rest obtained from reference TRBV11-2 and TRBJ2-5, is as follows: EAGVAQSPRYKIIEKRQSVAFWCNPISGHATLYWYQQILGQGPKLLIQFQNNGVVDDSQLPKDRFSAERLKGVDSTLKIQPAKLEDSAVYLCASSLGGQARGQYFGPGTRLLVL.

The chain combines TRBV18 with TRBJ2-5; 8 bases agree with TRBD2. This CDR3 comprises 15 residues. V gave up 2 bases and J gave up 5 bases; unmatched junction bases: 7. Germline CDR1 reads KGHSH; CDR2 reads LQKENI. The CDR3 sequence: CASSPSGGATETQYF. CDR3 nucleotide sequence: TGTGCCAGCTCACCATCGGGGGGGGCCACGGAGACCCAGTACTTC.

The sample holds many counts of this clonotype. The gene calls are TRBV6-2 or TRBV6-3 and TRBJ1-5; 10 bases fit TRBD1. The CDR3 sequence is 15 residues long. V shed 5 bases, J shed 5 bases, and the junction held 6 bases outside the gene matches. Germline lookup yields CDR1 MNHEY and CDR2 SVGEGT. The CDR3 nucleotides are TGTGCCAGCAGTCCCATCGGGACAGGGGATCAGCCCCAGCATTTT. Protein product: CASSPIGTGDQPQHF.

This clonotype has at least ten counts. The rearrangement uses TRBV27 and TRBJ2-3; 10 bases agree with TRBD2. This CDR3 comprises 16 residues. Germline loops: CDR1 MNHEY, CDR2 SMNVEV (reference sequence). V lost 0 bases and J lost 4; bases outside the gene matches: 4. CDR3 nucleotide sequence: TGTGCCAGCAGTTTATCCGAGCGGGGGGGCCCAGATACGCAGTATTTT. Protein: CASSLSERGGPDTQYF.

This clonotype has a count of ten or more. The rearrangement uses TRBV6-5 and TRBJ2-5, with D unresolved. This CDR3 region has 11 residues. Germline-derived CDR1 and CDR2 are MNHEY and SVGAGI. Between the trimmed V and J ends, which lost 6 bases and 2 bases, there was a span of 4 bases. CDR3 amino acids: CASSRQETQYF. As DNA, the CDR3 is TGTGCCAGCAGCCGACAAGAGACCCAGTACTTC.

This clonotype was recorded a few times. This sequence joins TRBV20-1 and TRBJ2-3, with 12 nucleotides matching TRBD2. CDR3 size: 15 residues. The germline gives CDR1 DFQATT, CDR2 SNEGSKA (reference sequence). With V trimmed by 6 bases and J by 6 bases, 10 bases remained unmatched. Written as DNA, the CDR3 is TGCAGTGCAACCCGAACTAGCGGGGGGAGGGATACGCAGTATTTT. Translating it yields CSATRTSGGRDTQYF.

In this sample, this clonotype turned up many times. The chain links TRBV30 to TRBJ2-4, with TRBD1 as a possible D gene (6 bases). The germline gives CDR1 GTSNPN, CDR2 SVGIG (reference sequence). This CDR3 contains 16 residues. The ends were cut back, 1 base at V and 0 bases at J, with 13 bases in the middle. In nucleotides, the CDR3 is TGTGCCTGGAGTGGTCTGGCAGGGGTAGCCAAAAACATTCAGTACTTC. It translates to CAWSGLAGVAKNIQYF.